Shown below are 12 T cell receptor beta chains from a single sample sequenced in a study of cytomegalovirus exposure and HLA in healthy donors. A multiplex PCR was run with 60 Vbeta primers and 13 Jbeta primers. Profiling relied on immunoSEQ multiplex PCR, and the TCRdb table lists in-frame clones only, not all of them. This table lists approximately 46,000 clones. The specimen sequenced was PBMCs. These receptors were taken from a male donor in good health and CMV-seronegative.

The chain recombines TRBV2 with TRBJ2-5, with D hard to call. The DNA end lines up better with TRBJ2-7; the J call may be wrong. CDR1 and CDR2 (germline): SNHLY, FYNNEI. The CDR3 sequence is 14 residues long. The CDR3 sequence: CATEVYGADYEQYF. CDR3 bases: TGTGCCACCGAGGTTTACGGAGCAGACTACGAGCAGTACTTC.

The chain links TRBV21-1 to TRBJ2-7; the D call of TRBD1 is as the table states it, not checked on the DNA. TRBV21-1 is marked as a pseudogene. CDR3 length: 13 residues. The CDR3 region has the DNA TGTGCCTGGTTGGGGACAGGGAGTTACGAGCAGTACTTC. Protein sequence: CAWLGTGSYEQYF.

J is TRBJ2-5 and V is TRBV11-2; TRBD2 matches 12 bases. V trimming: 5 bases; J trimming: 4 bases; junction bases outside the gene matches: 8. The CDR3 runs to 16 residues. Looked up from germline, CDR1 is SGHAT and CDR2 is FQNNGV. CDR3 DNA sequence: TGTGCCAGCAGCCCCGTGACACTAGCGGGAGGAGAGACCCAGTACTTC. Translation gives CASSPVTLAGGETQYF.

For the CDR3, the DNA is TGTGCCAGCAGCGTGAACAGGGATGTACGCCAGCCCCAGCATTTT. It translates to CASSVNRDVRQPQHF. The V call is TRBV6-5, the J call TRBJ1-5; D may be TRBD1 (6 bases). Deletions cut 6 bases from V and 7 bases from J, with 19 bases between. The CDR3 consists of 15 residues. Germline-derived CDR1 and CDR2 are MNHEY and SVGAGI.

As to this clone: Other DNA sequences in this sample translate to the same CDR3. The genes are TRBV4-1 and TRBJ2-7; no firm D call. The CDR3 sequence is 14 residues long. Deletions cut 2 bases from V and 3 bases from J, with 11 bases between. The germline V gene encodes CDR1 MGHRA and CDR2 YSYEKL. The chain's CDR3 is CASSQQVPVYEQYF. CDR3 DNA sequence: TGCGCCAGCAGCCAACAGGTACCGGTCTACGAGCAGTACTTC.

This chain uses TRBV11-2 with TRBJ1-1, with a weak D call TRBD1 (5 bases). The V gene's germline CDR1 is SGHAT and CDR2 FQNNGV. The CDR3 has 15 residues. Trimming shortened V by 4 bases and J by 5 bases, and 17 bases separated the two germline ends. The CDR3 protein is CASSSRDFPKTEAFF. CDR3 DNA sequence: TGTGCCAGCAGCTCCCGGGACTTCCCGAAGACTGAAGCTTTCTTT.

CDR3 DNA sequence: TGTGCTAGTGGTTATGGCGGGGGGACTGAAGCTTTCTTT. Its translation is CASGYGGGTEAFF. V usage is TRBV12-5 and J usage is TRBJ1-1; tentatively, D is TRBD1 (5 bases). Germline V gene lookup returns CDR1 LGHNT and CDR2 FRNRAP. The CDR3 is 13 residues long. With 4 bases removed from V and 5 bases from J, the gap between germline ends came to 11 bases.

The chain combines TRBV5-6 with TRBJ1-2; 8 nucleotides line up with TRBD1. The CDR3 has 14 amino acids. In germline, CDR1 is SGHDT, CDR2 YYEEEE. V shed 8 bases, J shed 4 bases, and the junction held 10 bases outside the gene matches. Written as DNA, the CDR3 is TGTGCCAGTACCGGGACAGGAACTATCTATGGCTACACCTTC. This translates into CASTGTGTIYGYTF.

Here the CDR3 DNA reads TGTGCCAGCAGTGCCGGGCGGGAGGGGTACGAGCAGTACTTC. Its translation: CASSAGREGYEQYF. This chain links TRBV27 with TRBJ2-7; 9 nucleotides align to TRBD2. J lost 4 bases, V lost 5 bases, and 6 bases had no gene match. Germline CDR1 reads MNHEY; CDR2 reads SMNVEV (reference sequence). This CDR3 contains 14 residues.

This sequence joins TRBV5-8 and TRBJ1-1; the D gene is possibly TRBD1 (6 bases). Between the trimmed V and J ends, which lost 0 bases and 10 bases, there was a span of 19 bases. The CDR3 loop spans 15 amino acids. The V gene's germline CDR1 is SGHTS and CDR2 YDEGEE. CDR3 DNA sequence: TGTGCCAGCAGCTTGGTAGGGGGATGGCAGTACACAGCTTTCTTT. Translated, it gives CASSLVGGWQYTAFF.

The gene calls are TRBV29-1 and TRBJ1-1; the D gene is possibly TRBD1 (6 bases). This CDR3 region has 11 residues. The germline V gene encodes CDR1 SQVTM and CDR2 ANQGSEA. Trimming took 4 bases from V and 6 from J, leaving 9 bases between them. CDR3 protein: CSVATGPEAFF. The CDR3 coding sequence is TGCAGCGTTGCCACAGGGCCTGAAGCTTTCTTT. The variable domain in full, completed from reference TRBV29-1 and TRBJ1-1, reads SAVISQKPSRDICQRGTSLTIQCQVDSQVTMMFWYRQQPGQSLTLIATANQGSEATYESGFVIDKFPISRPNLTFSTLTVSNMSPEDSSIYLCSVATGPEAFFGQGTRLTVV.

V and J are TRBV5-8 and TRBJ2-6, with unresolved D. Germline assignment: CDR1 SGHTS and CDR2 YDEGEE. The V gene lost 1 base and the J gene lost 2 bases, with 7 bases spanning the gap. The CDR3 sequence is 15 residues long. DNA for the CDR3: TGTGCCAGCAGCTTGTTGGCCGCTGGGGCCAACGTCCTGACTTTC. This encodes CASSLLAAGANVLTF.